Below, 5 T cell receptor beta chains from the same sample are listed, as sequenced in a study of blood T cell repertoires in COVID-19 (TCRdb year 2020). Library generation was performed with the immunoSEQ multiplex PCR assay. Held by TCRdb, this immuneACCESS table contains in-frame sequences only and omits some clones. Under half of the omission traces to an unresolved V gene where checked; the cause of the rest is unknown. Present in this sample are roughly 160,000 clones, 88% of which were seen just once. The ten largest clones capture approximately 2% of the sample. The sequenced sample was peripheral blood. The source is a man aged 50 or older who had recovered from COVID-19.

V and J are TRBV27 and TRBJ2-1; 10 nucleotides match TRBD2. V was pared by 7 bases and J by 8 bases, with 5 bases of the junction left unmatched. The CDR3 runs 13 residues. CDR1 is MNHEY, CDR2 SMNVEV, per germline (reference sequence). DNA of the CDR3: TGTGCCAGCAAAGGGCTAGCGGGAGATGAGCAGTTCTTC. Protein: CASKGLAGDEQFF.

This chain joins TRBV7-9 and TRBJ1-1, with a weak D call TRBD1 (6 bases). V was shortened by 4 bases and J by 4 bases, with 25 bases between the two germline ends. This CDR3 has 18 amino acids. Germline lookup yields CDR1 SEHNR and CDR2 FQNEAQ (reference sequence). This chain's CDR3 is CASSSPSSTGGAFTEAFF. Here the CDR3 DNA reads TGTGCCAGCAGCTCTCCCTCATCAACGGGGGGCGCGTTCACTGAAGCTTTCTTT.

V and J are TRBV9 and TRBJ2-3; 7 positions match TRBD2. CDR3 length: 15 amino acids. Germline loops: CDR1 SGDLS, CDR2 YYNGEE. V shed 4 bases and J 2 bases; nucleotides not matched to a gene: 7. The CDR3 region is CASSRGGSTTDTQYF. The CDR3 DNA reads TGTGCCAGCAGCCGCGGGGGTTCTACCACAGATACGCAGTATTTT.

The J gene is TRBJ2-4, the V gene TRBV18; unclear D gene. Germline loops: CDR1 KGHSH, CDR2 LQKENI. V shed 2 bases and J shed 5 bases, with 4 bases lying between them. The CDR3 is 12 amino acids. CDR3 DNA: TGTGCCAGCTCACCAGGAGAAAACATTCAGTACTTC. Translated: CASSPGENIQYF.

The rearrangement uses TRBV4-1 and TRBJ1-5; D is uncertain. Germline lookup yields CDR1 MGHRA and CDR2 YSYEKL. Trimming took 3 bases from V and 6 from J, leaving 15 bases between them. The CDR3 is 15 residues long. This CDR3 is CASSQVEGGGQPQHF. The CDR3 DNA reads TGCGCCAGCAGCCAGGTTGAAGGCGGAGGTCAGCCCCAGCATTTT.